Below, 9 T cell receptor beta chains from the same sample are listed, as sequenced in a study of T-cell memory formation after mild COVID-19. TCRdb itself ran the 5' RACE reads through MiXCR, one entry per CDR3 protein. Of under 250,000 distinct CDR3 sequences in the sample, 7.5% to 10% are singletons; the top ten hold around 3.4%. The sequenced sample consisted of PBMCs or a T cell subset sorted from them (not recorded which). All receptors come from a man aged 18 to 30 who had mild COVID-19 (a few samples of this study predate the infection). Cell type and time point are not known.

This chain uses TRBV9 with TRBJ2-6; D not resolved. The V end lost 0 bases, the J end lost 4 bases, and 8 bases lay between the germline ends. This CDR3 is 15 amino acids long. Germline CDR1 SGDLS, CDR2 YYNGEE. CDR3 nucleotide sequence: TGTGCCAGCAGCGTAGACTCATTGGGGGCCAACGTCCTGACTTTC. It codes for CASSVDSLGANVLTF.

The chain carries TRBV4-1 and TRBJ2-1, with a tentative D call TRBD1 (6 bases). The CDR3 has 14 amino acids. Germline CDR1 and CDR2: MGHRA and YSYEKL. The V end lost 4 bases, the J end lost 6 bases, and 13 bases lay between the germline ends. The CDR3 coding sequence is TGCGCCAGCAGCCGGCCCGGACAGAGCAATGAGCAGTTCTTC. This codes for CASSRPGQSNEQFF.

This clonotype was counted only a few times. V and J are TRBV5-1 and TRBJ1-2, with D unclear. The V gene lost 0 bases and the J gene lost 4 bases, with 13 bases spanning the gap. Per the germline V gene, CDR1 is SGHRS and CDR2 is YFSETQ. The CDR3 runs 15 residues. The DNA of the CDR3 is TGCGCCAGCAGCTTGGGAGGTCTTCCCCTCTATGGCTACACCTTC. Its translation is CASSLGGLPLYGYTF.

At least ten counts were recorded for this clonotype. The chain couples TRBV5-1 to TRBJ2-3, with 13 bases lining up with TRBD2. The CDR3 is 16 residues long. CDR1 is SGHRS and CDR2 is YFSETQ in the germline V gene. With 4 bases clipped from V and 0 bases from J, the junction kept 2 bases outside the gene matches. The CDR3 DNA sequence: TGCGCCAGCAGCCCGGGACTAGCGGGAAGCACAGATACGCAGTATTTT. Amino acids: CASSPGLAGSTDTQYF.

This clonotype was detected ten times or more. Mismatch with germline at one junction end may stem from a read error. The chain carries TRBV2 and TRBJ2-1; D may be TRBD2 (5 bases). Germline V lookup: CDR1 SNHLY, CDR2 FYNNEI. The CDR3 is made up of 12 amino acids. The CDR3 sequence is CASSGAGMSPNF. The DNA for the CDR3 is TGTGCCAGCAGTGGGGCCGGGATGTCACCCAACTTC.

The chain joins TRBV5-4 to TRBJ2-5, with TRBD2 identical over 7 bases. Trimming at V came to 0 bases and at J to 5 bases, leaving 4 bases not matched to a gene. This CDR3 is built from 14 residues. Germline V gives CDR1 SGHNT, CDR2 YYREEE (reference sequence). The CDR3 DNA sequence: TGTGCCAGCAGCTTGGACCAGGGAGGGGAGACCCAGTACTTC. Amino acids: CASSLDQGGETQYF.

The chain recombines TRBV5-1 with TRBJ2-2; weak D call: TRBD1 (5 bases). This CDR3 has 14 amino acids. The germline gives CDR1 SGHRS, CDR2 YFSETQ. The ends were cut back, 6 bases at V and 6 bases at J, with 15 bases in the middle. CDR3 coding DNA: TGCGCCAGCAAACAGGCGACGACGGCCGGGGAGCTGTTTTTT. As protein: CASKQATTAGELFF.

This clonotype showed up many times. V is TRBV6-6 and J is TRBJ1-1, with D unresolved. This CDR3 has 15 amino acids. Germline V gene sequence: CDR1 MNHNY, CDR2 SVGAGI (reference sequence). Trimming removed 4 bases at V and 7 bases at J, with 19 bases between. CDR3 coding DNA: TGTGCCAGCAGTTCACCCCTCGGGAGGGTCAGTGAAGCTTTCTTT. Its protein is CASSSPLGRVSEAFF.

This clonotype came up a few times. The CDR3 loop reads CASSLTGLAQYF. The CDR3 coding sequence is TGTGCCAGCAGCCTCACAGGGTTGGCGCAGTATTTT. The rearrangement joins TRBV2 to TRBJ2-3, with D possibly matching TRBD1 (6 bases). Germline CDR1 SNHLY, CDR2 FYNNEI. V lost 6 bases to trimming and J lost 10 bases, with 14 bases between them. CDR3 length: 12 residues.